This T cell receptor (beta chain) is from a study of blood T cell repertoires in COVID-19. Overall study context: The samples span acute and convalescent COVID-19 from the United States, Italy and Spain. PBMCs, B-cell-depleted T cells, or T cells provided the cDNA or gDNA that made up the material.

Authors' analysis steps: Reference gene primer amplification gave estimated nucleated cell counts. The method was immunoSEQ multiplex PCR; TCRdb's version includes in-frame clones alone and lacks a portion of them. That table supplies the V and J calls and clone size; D and trimming were determined from the DNA. The table records 250,000 or so clones, 80% to 90% of them present only once. CDR3 length: 15 amino acids. Germline lookup yields CDR1 KGHSH and CDR2 LQKENI. Deletions cut 3 bases from V and 9 bases from J, with 15 bases between. The V gene is TRBV18, the J gene TRBJ1-6; D gene ambiguous. This clonotype originated in a woman aged 40 to 50 who had recovered from COVID-19. The sample consisted of peripheral blood. The CDR3 nucleotides read TGTGCCAGCTCACCTGTTGGGTATTCGGGTTCACCCCTCCACTTT. Translated, it gives CASSPVGYSGSPLHF.